The clone carrying this T cell receptor (beta chain) has only a few counts. Its matching antigen is unknown. The data originate from a study of spatial heterogeneity in lung cancer. V trimming: 5 bases; J trimming: 4 bases; junction bases outside the gene matches: 6. From germline, CDR1 is SGHTA and CDR2 FQGNSA. The CDR3 runs 15 residues. The time point here: sample taken at primary tumor resection. Study-wide points: In tumors, expanded intratumoral alpha and beta TCR counts tracked mutation counts.

TCRdb itself ran the 5' RACE reads through MiXCR, one entry per CDR3 protein. This sample has some 100,000 distinct CDR3 sequences, with approximately 4.4% found just once. The chain is built from TRBV7-2 and TRBJ1-3; 9 nucleotides align to TRBD1. The input for sequencing was lung tumor tissue, taken at surgery. The sequence was obtained from a male donor with early-stage non-small cell lung cancer. The CDR3 loop reads CASSPRTGDGNTIYF. DNA for the CDR3: TGTGCCAGCAGCCCCCGGACAGGGGACGGAAACACCATATATTTT.